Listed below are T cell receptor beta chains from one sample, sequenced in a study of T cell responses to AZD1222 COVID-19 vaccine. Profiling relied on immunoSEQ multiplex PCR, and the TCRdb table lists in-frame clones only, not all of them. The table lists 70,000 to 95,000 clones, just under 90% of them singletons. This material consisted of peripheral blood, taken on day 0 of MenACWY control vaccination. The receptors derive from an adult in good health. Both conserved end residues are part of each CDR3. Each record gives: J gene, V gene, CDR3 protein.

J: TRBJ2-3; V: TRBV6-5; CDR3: CASSYTLAGETYTQYF
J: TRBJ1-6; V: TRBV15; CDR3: CATRLGTARGSPLHF
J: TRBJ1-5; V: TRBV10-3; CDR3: CAISVGPSNPQHF
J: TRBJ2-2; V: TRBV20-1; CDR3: CSASPLAGGRAGELFF
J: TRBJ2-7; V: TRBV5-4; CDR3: CASRAGTAYEQYF
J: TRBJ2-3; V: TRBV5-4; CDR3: CASNAPTDTQYF
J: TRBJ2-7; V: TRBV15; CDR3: CATSRDRGTYEQYF
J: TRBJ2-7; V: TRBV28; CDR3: CASKIQGAWYEQYF
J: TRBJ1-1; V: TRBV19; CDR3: CASSIDSGVNTEAFF
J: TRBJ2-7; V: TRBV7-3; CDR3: CASSSGQGSEQYF
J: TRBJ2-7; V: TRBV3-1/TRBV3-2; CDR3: CASSQAANSYEQYF
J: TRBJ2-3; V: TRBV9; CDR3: CASSVVVTSGGKIDTQYF
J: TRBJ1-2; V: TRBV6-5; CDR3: CASRRGNGYGYTF
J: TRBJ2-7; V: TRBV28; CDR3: CASSLDGGPTYEQYF
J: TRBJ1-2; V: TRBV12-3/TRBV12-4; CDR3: CASTRDREGYTF
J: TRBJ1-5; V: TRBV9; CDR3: CASSTGQGGQPQHF
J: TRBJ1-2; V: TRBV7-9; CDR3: CASSPGSMGGYTF
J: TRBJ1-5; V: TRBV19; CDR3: CASSSLGGQHSNQPQHF
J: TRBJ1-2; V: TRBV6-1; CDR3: CASSEQLQGIYGYTF
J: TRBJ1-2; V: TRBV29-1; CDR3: CSVEPRGLLGYTF
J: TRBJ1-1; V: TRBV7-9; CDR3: CASSLGWAREAFF
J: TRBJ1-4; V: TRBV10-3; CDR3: CAISEVVSREKLFF
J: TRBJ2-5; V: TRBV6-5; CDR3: CASSYSASGVQETQYF
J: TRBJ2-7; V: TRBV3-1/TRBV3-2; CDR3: CASSPRSGIEQYF
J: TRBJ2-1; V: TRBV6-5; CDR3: CASRGQGAQYSEQFF
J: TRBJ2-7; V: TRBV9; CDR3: CASGSGGGEQYF
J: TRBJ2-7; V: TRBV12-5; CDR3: CASGDPRGEFDQYF
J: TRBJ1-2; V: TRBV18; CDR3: CASSPPHTLPRARGYTF
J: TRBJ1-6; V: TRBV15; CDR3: CATSRGTGNSPLHF
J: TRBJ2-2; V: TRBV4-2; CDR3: CASSQEAGLAGGELFF
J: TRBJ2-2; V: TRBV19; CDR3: CASQGPRTGETGELFF